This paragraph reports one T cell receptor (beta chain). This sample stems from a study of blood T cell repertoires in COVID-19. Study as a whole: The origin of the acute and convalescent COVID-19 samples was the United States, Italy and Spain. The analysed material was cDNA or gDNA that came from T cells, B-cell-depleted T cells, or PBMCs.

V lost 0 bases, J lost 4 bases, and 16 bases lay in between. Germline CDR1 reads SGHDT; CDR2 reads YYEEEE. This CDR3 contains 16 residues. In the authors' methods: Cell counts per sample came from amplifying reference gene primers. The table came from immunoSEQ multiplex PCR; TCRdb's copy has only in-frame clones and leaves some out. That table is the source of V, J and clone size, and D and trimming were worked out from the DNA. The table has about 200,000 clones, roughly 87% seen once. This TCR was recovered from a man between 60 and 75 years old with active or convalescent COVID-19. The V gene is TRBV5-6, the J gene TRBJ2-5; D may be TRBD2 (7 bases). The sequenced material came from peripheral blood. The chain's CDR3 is CASSLVGGARVETQYF. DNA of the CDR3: TGTGCCAGCAGCTTGGTTGGGGGGGCGAGGGTAGAGACCCAGTACTTC.